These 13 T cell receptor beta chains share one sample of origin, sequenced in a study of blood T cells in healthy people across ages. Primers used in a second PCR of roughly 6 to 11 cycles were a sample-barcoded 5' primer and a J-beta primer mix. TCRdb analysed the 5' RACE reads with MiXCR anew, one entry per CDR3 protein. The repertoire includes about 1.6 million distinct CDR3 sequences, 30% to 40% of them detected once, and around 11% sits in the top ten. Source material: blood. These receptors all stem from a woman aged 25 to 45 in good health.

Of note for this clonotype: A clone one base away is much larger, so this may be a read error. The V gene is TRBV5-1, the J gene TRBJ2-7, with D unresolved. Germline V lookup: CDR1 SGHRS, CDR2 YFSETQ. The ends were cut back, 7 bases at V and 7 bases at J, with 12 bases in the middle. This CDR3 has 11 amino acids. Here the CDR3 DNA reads TGCGCCAGCCGTGGCCTCGAGGAGCAGTACTTC. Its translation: CASRGLEEQYF.

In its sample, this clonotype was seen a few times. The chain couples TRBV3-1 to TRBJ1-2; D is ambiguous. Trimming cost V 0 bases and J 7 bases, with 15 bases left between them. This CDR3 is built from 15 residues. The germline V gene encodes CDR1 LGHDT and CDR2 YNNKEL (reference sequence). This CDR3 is CASSQDRAKGGGYTF. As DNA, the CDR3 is TGTGCCAGCAGCCAAGATCGGGCTAAGGGAGGTGGCTACACCTTC.

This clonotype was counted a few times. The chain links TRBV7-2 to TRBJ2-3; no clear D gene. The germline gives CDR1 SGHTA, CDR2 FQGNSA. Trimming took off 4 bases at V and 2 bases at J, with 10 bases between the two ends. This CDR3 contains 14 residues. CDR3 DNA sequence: TGTGCCAGCAGCTCGGATAGATACACAGATACGCAGTATTTT. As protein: CASSSDRYTDTQYF. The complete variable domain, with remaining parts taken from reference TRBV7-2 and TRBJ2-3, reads GAGVSQSPSNKVTEKGKDVELRCDPISGHTALYWYRQSLGQGLEFLIYFQGNSAPDKSGLPSDRFSAERTGGSVSTLTIQRTQQEDSAVYLCASSSDRYTDTQYFGPGTRLTVL.

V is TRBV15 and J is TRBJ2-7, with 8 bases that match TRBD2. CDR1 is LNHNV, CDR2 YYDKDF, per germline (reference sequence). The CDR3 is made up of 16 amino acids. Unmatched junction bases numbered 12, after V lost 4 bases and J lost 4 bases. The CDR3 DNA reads TGTGCCACCAGCAAAAGCAGGAGCGGGAGCGTGTACGAGCAGTACTTC. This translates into CATSKSRSGSVYEQYF.

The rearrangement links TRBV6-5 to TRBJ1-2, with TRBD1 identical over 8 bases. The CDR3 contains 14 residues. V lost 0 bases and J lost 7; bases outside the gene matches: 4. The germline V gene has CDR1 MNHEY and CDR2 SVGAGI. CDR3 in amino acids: CASSYSKTGVGYTF. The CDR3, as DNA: TGTGCCAGCAGTTACTCGAAGACAGGGGTTGGCTACACCTTC.

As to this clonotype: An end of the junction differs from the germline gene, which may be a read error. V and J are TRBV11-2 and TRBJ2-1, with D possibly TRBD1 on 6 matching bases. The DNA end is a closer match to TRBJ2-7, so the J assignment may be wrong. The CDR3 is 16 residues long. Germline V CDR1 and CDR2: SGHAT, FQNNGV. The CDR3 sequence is CASSSRLRGRSCEQYF. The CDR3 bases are TGTGCCAGCAGCTCTAGACTCAGGGGCCGATCCTGCGAGCAGTACTTC.

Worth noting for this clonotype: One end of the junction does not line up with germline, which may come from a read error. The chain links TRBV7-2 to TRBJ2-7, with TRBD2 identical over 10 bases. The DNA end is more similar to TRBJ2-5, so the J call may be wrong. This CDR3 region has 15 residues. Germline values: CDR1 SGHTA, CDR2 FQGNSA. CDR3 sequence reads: CAGRSTSGTLVTQYF. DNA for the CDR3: TGTGCCGGCAGGTCAACTAGCGGGACGTTGGTGACCCAGTACTTC.

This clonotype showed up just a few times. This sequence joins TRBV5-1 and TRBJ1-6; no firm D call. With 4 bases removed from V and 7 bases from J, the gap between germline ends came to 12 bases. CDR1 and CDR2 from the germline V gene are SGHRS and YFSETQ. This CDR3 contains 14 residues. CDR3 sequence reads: CASSPRTLNSPLHF. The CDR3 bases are TGCGCCAGCAGCCCCCGGACCTTGAATTCACCCCTCCACTTT.

The CDR3 DNA is TGTGCCAGCAGTTACTCGAGAGCGGGGGGGCCAGACAATGAGCAGTACTTC. It yields the protein CASSYSRAGGPDNEQYF. The chain couples TRBV6-2 or TRBV6-3 to TRBJ2-5, with TRBD2 matching 10 bases. The J segment lost 11 bases and the V segment lost 0 bases, leaving 15 bases of the junction unmatched. Germline V gene sequence: CDR1 MNHEY, CDR2 SVGEGT. The CDR3 spans 17 residues.

The CDR3: CASSRLSRGETQYF. CDR3 coding DNA: TGCGCCAGCAGCCGGCTTAGCCGTGGGGAGACCCAGTACTTC. The rearrangement links TRBV4-1 to TRBJ2-5; D remains unclear. V was cut by 4 bases and J by 5 bases, with 14 bases left in between. Per germline, CDR1 MGHRA and CDR2 YSYEKL. The CDR3 loop spans 14 amino acids.

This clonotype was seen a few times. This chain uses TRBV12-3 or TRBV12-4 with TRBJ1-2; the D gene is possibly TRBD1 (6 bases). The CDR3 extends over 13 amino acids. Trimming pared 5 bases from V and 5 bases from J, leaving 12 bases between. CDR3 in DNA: TGTGCCAGCAGTACCTGGACAGATTATGGCTACACCTTC. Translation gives CASSTWTDYGYTF.

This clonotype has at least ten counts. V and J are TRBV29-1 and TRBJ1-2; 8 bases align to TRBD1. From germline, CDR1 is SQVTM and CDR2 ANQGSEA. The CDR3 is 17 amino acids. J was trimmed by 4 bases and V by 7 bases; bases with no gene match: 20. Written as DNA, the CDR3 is TGCAGCGCCTTAATTCCGGGGACAGGAGGGAACAGCTATGGCTACACCTTC. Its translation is CSALIPGTGGNSYGYTF.

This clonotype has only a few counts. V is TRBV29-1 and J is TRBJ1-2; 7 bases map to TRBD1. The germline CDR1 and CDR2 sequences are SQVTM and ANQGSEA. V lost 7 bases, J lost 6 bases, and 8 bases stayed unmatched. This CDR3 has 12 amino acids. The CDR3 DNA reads TGCAGCGCAGGACAGGAAGCCGATGGCTACACCTTC. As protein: CSAGQEADGYTF.